This passage covers 20 T cell receptor beta chains from one sample sequenced in a study of vaccination effects on CD4 cells after COVID-19. Antigen-specific CD4+ T cells were expanded with viral peptide pools in the ViraFEST assay before sequencing. Subsequent to a culture period of under twelve days, CD4+ T cells were isolated. The participants, recipients of two vaccine doses, got either BNT162b2 or mRNA-1273. The assay was immunoSEQ multiplex PCR, and TCRdb's table has in-frame clones only and misses some. Here the sample spans about 14,000 clones, approximately 68% being singletons. These receptors lack a known antigen. The sequenced sample was CD4+ T cells from PBMCs cultured with SARS-CoV-2 spike peptides, obtained after COVID-19 vaccination. The receptors derive from a human donor who received a COVID-19 vaccine.

This clone was seen a few times. The chain employs TRBV7-8 and TRBJ1-4; D is uncertain. CDR1 and CDR2 (germline): SGHVS, FQNEAQ. CDR3 length: 14 residues. Trimming removed 1 base from V and 2 bases from J, with 5 bases in between. This CDR3 reads CASSLGRTNEKLFF. CDR3 sequence (DNA): TGTGCCAGCAGCTTAGGACGGACTAATGAAAAACTGTTTTTT.

The rearrangement joins TRBV11-2 to TRBJ2-1, with D perhaps matching TRBD2 (6 bases). The CDR3 has 15 amino acids. The V gene's germline CDR1 is SGHAT and CDR2 FQNNGV. The V end was cut by 0 bases, the J end by 4 bases, with 10 bases between. CDR3 DNA: TGTGCCAGCAGCTTAGATAGCGGACGATACAATGAGCAGTTCTTC. This translates into CASSLDSGRYNEQFF.

This clone qualifies as medium-sized. The J gene is TRBJ1-5, the V gene TRBV5-8; D call uncertain. This CDR3 contains 13 residues. V lost 3 bases to trimming and J lost 0 bases, with 4 bases between them. CDR1 is SGHTS, CDR2 YDEGEE, per germline. The CDR3 region has the DNA TGTGCCAGCAGCTGGGATAGCAATCAGCCCCAGCATTTT. It specifies CASSWDSNQPQHF.

The genes are TRBV7-2 and TRBJ2-4; 10 bases fit TRBD2. V shed 5 bases and J 6 bases; nucleotides not matched to a gene: 10. Germline CDR1 and CDR2: SGHTA and FQGNSA. This CDR3 spans 16 amino acids. The CDR3 DNA sequence: TGTGCCAGCAGCCCCCAGAGCCGGACTAGCGGAAACATTCAGTACTTC. This translates into CASSPQSRTSGNIQYF.

V usage is TRBV11-2 and J usage is TRBJ1-1, with 7 bases matching TRBD1. J was trimmed by 3 bases and V by 5 bases; bases with no gene match: 9. The CDR3 runs to 15 residues. Germline CDR1 and CDR2: SGHAT and FQNNGV. The CDR3 protein is CASSPRQGWYTEAFF. The CDR3 DNA reads as TGTGCCAGCAGCCCCAGACAGGGTTGGTACACTGAAGCTTTCTTT. The whole variable domain, remainder taken from reference TRBV11-2 and TRBJ1-1, is EAGVAQSPRYKIIEKRQSVAFWCNPISGHATLYWYQQILGQGPKLLIQFQNNGVVDDSQLPKDRFSAERLKGVDSTLKIQPAKLEDSAVYLCASSPRQGWYTEAFFGQGTRLTVV.

The CDR3 DNA sequence: TGTGCCAGCAGCGTAGGTAACGGGCTGGCCACAGATACGCAGTATTTT. Protein: CASSVGNGLATDTQYF. The chain joins TRBV9 to TRBJ2-3; D not certain. The CDR3 totals 16 residues. Germline V gene sequence: CDR1 SGDLS, CDR2 YYNGEE. V lost 0 bases and J 2 bases, leaving 13 bases between the germline ends.

This chain connects TRBV19 to TRBJ1-5, with D uncertain. The V end lost 4 bases, the J end lost 2 bases, and 18 bases lay between the germline ends. Germline CDR1 is LNHDA and CDR2 is SQIVND (reference sequence). The CDR3 contains 17 residues. Written as DNA, the CDR3 is TGTGCCAGTAGTAGGCGGGTAAAATCTGATGGCAATCAGCCCCAGCATTTT. Protein sequence: CASSRRVKSDGNQPQHF.

This clone showed up just a few times. The rearrangement joins TRBV18 to TRBJ1-1; D unresolved. Looked up from germline, CDR1 is KGHSH and CDR2 is LQKENI. CDR3 length: 14 residues. Trimming shortened V by 5 bases and J by 1 base, and 11 bases separated the two germline ends. CDR3 amino acids: CASSYQTENTEAFF. CDR3 nucleotides: TGTGCCAGCTCATACCAAACAGAGAACACTGAAGCTTTCTTT.

V is TRBV6-1 and J is TRBJ1-2; D call uncertain. This CDR3 comprises 16 residues. Germline V gives CDR1 MNHNS, CDR2 SASEGT. V was pared by 0 bases and J by 5 bases, with 16 bases between. CDR3 amino acids: CASSEAEWVRHYGYTF. CDR3 DNA sequence: TGTGCCAGCAGTGAAGCGGAATGGGTTCGACATTATGGCTACACCTTC.

The rearrangement uses TRBV3-1 (or the pseudogene TRBV3-2) and TRBJ1-3, with D maybe TRBD1 (6 bases). The germline V gene encodes CDR1 LGHDT and CDR2 YNNKEL (reference sequence). The CDR3 has 14 residues. The V and J ends lost 5 bases and 4 bases respectively, with 12 bases between them. This chain's CDR3 is CASSRGHSGNTIYF. The CDR3 DNA follows: TGTGCCAGCAGCAGGGGACACTCAGGAAACACCATATATTTT.

The chain links TRBV4-1 to TRBJ1-2, with 7 bases aligning to TRBD1. CDR3 length: 14 residues. V shed 5 bases, J shed 2 bases, and the junction held 5 bases outside the gene matches. Germline CDR1 and CDR2: MGHRA and YSYEKL. In DNA, the CDR3 is TGCGCCAGCAGCTCCCCGACAGGGAACTATGGCTACACCTTC. Translation gives CASSSPTGNYGYTF.

The chain employs TRBV4-3 and TRBJ1-5, with 7 nucleotides matching TRBD1. This CDR3 has 15 residues. Unmatched junction bases numbered 6, after V lost 0 bases and J lost 7 bases. The germline CDR1 and CDR2 sequences are LGHNA and YSLEER. For the CDR3, the DNA is TGCGCCAGCAGCCAAGATTGGGCAGGGGGACAGCCCCAGCATTTT. Residues: CASSQDWAGGQPQHF.

This sequence joins TRBV5-5 and TRBJ2-2, with D hard to call. This CDR3 spans 14 amino acids. V lost 1 base and J 2 bases, leaving 6 bases between the germline ends. CDR1 is SGHKS, CDR2 YYEKEE, per germline (reference sequence). The CDR3 spells CASSLSSNTGELFF. CDR3 nucleotide sequence: TGTGCCAGCAGCTTGTCCAGTAACACCGGGGAGCTGTTTTTT.

This clone came up a few times. The chain recombines TRBV9 with TRBJ2-3, with D possibly TRBD1 on 6 matching bases. The CDR3 is 18 residues long. The V end was cut by 0 bases, the J end by 6 bases, with 23 bases between. Germline CDR1 and CDR2: SGDLS and YYNGEE. The CDR3 DNA reads TGTGCCAGCAGCGTAGCTACGGGGCGCAGGGGTTTGCCTGATACGCAGTATTTT. This gives the protein CASSVATGRRGLPDTQYF. Complete variable domain (other parts from reference TRBV9 and TRBJ2-3): DSGVTQTPKHLITATGQRVTLRCSPRSGDLSVYWYQQSLDQGLQFLIQYYNGEERAKGNILERFSAQQFPDLHSELNLSSLELGDSALYFCASSVATGRRGLPDTQYFGPGTRLTVL.

The chain joins TRBV6-6 to TRBJ2-3; D tentatively fits TRBD1 or TRBD2 (5 bases each). Germline assignment: CDR1 MNHNY and CDR2 SVGAGI (reference sequence). The CDR3 runs 14 residues. The V end lost 4 bases, the J end lost 2 bases, and 10 bases lay between the germline ends. The CDR3 protein is CASSSGRLTDTQYF. The CDR3 nucleotides read TGTGCCAGCAGTTCGGGACGGCTCACAGATACGCAGTATTTT.

The V and J genes are TRBV10-2 and TRBJ2-2, with D unresolved. This CDR3 region has 14 residues. CDR1 WSHSY and CDR2 SAAADI come from the germline V gene. Deletions cut 2 bases from V and 7 bases from J, with 11 bases between. The CDR3 DNA is TGCGCCAGCAGTGAGGGGTTCCAGGTCGGGGAGCTGTTTTTT. It translates to CASSEGFQVGELFF.

This chain uses TRBV5-6 with TRBJ1-1; D not resolved. The CDR3 totals 14 residues. V was clipped by 0 bases and J by 1 base, with 7 bases between them. Germline V gene lookup returns CDR1 SGHDT and CDR2 YYEEEE. CDR3 sequence reads: CASSLVLENTEAFF. CDR3 nucleotides: TGTGCCAGCAGCTTGGTGTTGGAGAACACTGAAGCTTTCTTT.

J is TRBJ2-2 and V is TRBV27; 9 bases match TRBD1. The germline CDR1 and CDR2 sequences are MNHEY and SMNVEV (reference sequence). The CDR3 spans 18 residues. V trimming: 5 bases; J trimming: 7 bases; junction bases outside the gene matches: 17. Here the CDR3 reads CASSPSRFDRGAHGELFF. CDR3 nucleotides: TGTGCCAGCAGTCCCTCCCGATTCGACAGGGGGGCACACGGGGAGCTGTTTTTT.

The rearrangement joins TRBV24-1 to TRBJ2-3, with 11 nucleotides matching TRBD2. This CDR3 has 15 amino acids. J was trimmed by 2 bases and V by 7 bases; bases with no gene match: 4. CDR1 is KGHDR, CDR2 SFDVKD, per germline. For the CDR3, the DNA is TGTGCCACCAGCGGGACTAGCGGACTCACAGATACGCAGTATTTT. Residues: CATSGTSGLTDTQYF.

In this sample, this clone turned up a few times. The chain recombines TRBV3-1 (or the pseudogene TRBV3-2) with TRBJ1-2, with 7 bases that match TRBD1. The CDR3 loop spans 15 amino acids. J was trimmed by 5 bases and V by 4 bases; bases with no gene match: 10. The germline gives CDR1 LGHDT, CDR2 YNNKEL (reference sequence). The CDR3 here is CASSPRQGVKYGYTF. The CDR3 DNA reads as TGTGCCAGCAGCCCCCGACAGGGTGTTAAGTATGGCTACACCTTC.